This entry lists 15 T cell receptor beta chains sequenced from one sample in a study of monozygotic twins with inflammatory bowel disease. TCRdb reprocessed the 5' RACE reads, keeping one entry per CDR3 protein, no DNA. The specimen's table records more than 75,000 distinct CDR3 sequences. Sequencing used blood. Every receptor here comes from a human donor with ulcerative colitis or Crohn's disease, or a healthy co-twin of an affected twin (not recorded which).

The rearrangement uses TRBV29-1 and TRBJ2-2; TCRdb gives TRBD1 as the D gene, but with no DNA this cannot be confirmed. CDR1 SQVTM and CDR2 ANQGSEA come from the germline V gene. The CDR3 runs 14 residues. The chain's CDR3 is CSVYSGVVTGELFF.

The genes are TRBV18 and TRBJ2-7; TCRdb calls TRBD1, which cannot be checked without DNA. Germline V gives CDR1 KGHSH, CDR2 LQKENI. This CDR3 has 13 residues. The CDR3 reads CASSGTGFYEQYF.

The genes are TRBV14 and TRBJ2-1; TCRdb proposes TRBD2, but this gene call is untestable without DNA. Germline V lookup: CDR1 SGHDN, CDR2 FVKESK. The length of the CDR3 is 15 residues. This CDR3 reads CASSPSGALYNEQFF.

The chain joins TRBV5-1 to TRBJ2-7. Germline CDR1 SGHRS, CDR2 YFSETQ. CDR3 length: 14 amino acids. The CDR3 sequence is CASSLAAGVGEQYF.

The rearrangement links TRBV18 to TRBJ2-7; TCRdb's assignment of TRBD1 cannot be checked, as there is no DNA. Germline V gene data show CDR1 as KGHSH and CDR2 as LQKENI. The CDR3 is 17 residues long. The CDR3: CASSPPVVGTAYYEQYF.

This rearrangement joins TRBV7-8 to TRBJ1-1. There are 12 residues in the CDR3. CDR1 and CDR2 (germline): SGHVS, FQNEAQ. CDR3: CASSLPASEAFF.

The rearrangement uses TRBV6-6 and TRBJ1-1; the D call of TRBD1 rests on TCRdb alone, since no DNA is present to check it. The CDR3 spans 11 residues. Germline V gene lookup returns CDR1 MNHNY and CDR2 SVGAGI (reference sequence). This CDR3 is CASSHRGEAFF.

The chain employs TRBV19 and TRBJ2-3; TCRdb proposes TRBD2, but this gene call is untestable without DNA. The CDR3 is 15 amino acids. Per germline, CDR1 LNHDA and CDR2 SQIVND (reference sequence). This chain's CDR3 is CASSYGGVGTDTQYF. Combining the CDR3 with reference TRBV19 and TRBJ2-3 gives the whole variable domain DGGITQSPKYLFRKEGQNVTLSCEQNLNHDAMYWYRQDPGQGLRLIYYSQIVNDFQKGDIAEGYSVSREKKESFPLTVTSAQKNPTAFYLCASSYGGVGTDTQYFGPGTRLTVL.

The chain has TRBV6-5 and TRBJ2-6; TCRdb designates TRBD2, a call that cannot be tested without DNA. This CDR3 is built from 16 residues. Per germline, CDR1 MNHEY and CDR2 SVGAGI. CDR3: CASTPGALSGANVLTF.

V gene TRBV20-1 combines with J gene TRBJ1-2; the TCRdb D gene call, TRBD1, has no DNA to confirm it. Germline V lookup: CDR1 DFQATT, CDR2 SNEGSKA (reference sequence). There are 16 residues in the CDR3. CDR3 sequence reads: CSARVQGVGANYGYTF.

The gene calls are TRBV29-1 and TRBJ2-3; TCRdb lists TRBD1, though no DNA is available to test this call. The CDR3 extends over 12 amino acids. Per germline, CDR1 SQVTM and CDR2 ANQGSEA. The CDR3: CSGGQNTDTQYF.

CDR3 in amino acids: CASSYSGTVYEQYF. V and J are TRBV6-5 and TRBJ2-7; TCRdb's assignment of TRBD1 cannot be checked, as there is no DNA. CDR1 MNHEY and CDR2 SVGAGI come from the germline V gene. This CDR3 spans 14 amino acids.

The rearrangement uses TRBV27 and TRBJ2-7. Germline V gives CDR1 MNHEY, CDR2 SMNVEV (reference sequence). The CDR3 consists of 13 residues. CDR3 residues: CASSFDGSYEQYF.

The gene calls are TRBV6-1 and TRBJ2-7; TCRdb's D call of TRBD2 is untestable without DNA. There are 15 residues in the CDR3. CDR1 and CDR2 (germline): MNHNS, SASEGT. The CDR3 spells CASSEAPTEAYEQYF.

This sequence joins TRBV2 and TRBJ2-7; TCRdb names TRBD1, which stays unverified in the absence of DNA. The CDR3 consists of 16 residues. Germline CDR1 is SNHLY and CDR2 is FYNNEI. CDR3 loop: CASSEWAGQGTYEQYF.